A single sample is the source of the 21 T cell receptor beta chains below, sequenced in a study of T cells after yellow fever vaccination (dated by TCRdb to the late 2010s). The library was prepared using 5' RACE. Reads for this sample came from an Illumina HiSeq 2500. TCRdb passed the public sequencing reads through fastp at Q25 and MiXCR, retaining productive beta sequences. Records with the same CDR3 protein are collapsed into one entry carrying the most frequent genes and DNA. The sample yields fewer than 90,000 distinct CDR3 sequences; approximately 6.9% were counted once. Roughly 35% of the sample belongs to the ten largest clones. Sample treatment or condition, as interpreted from the label and publication: live attenuated yellow fever vaccine strain. The sequencing used CD8+ T cells sorted from PBMCs, collected about 5 days after the first yellow fever vaccination. These receptors all stem from a man between 18 and 29 years old who received the YFV17D yellow fever vaccine.

This clonotype was recorded a few times. V usage is TRBV20-1 and J usage is TRBJ2-7, with 8 bases identical to TRBD1. From germline, CDR1 is DFQATT and CDR2 SNEGSKA (reference sequence). Trimming at V came to 3 bases and at J to 7 bases, leaving 8 bases not matched to a gene. CDR3 length: 13 amino acids. The CDR3 loop reads CSASRQGAGEQYV. The CDR3 nucleotides read TGCAGTGCTAGCAGGCAGGGGGCGGGGGAGCAGTACGTC.

This clonotype was recorded many times. The chain combines TRBV3-1 with TRBJ2-1, with D unclear. The CDR3 spans 15 residues. Germline lookup yields CDR1 LGHDT and CDR2 YNNKEL (reference sequence). V dropped 1 base and J dropped 0 bases, with 7 bases sitting between them. CDR3 sequence reads: CASSQGPVSYNEQFF. The CDR3, as DNA: TGTGCCAGCAGCCAAGGTCCCGTCTCCTACAATGAGCAGTTCTTC.

This clonotype was found many times. V gene TRBV6-2 or TRBV6-3 combines with J gene TRBJ2-2; D is perhaps TRBD2 (6 bases). CDR1 and CDR2 from the germline V gene are MNHEY and SVGEGT. V lost 5 bases and J 3 bases, leaving 10 bases between the germline ends. This CDR3 comprises 14 residues. The CDR3 spells CASSRGVDTGELFF. CDR3 DNA sequence: TGTGCCAGCAGTCGCGGGGTGGACACCGGGGAGCTGTTTTTT.

This clonotype was observed many times. This chain links TRBV12-5 with TRBJ1-1; D unclear. This CDR3 has 12 amino acids. V was trimmed by 5 bases and J by 6 bases, leaving 10 bases between them. CDR1 and CDR2 (germline): LGHNT, FRNRAP. CDR3 loop: CASGAVVAEAFF. Written as DNA, the CDR3 is TGTGCTAGTGGTGCGGTAGTAGCTGAAGCTTTCTTT.

This clonotype was picked up a small number of times. CDR3 in DNA: TGCGCCAGCAGCGAGGACGTCTCCTACGAGCAGTACTTC. This gives the protein CASSEDVSYEQYF. J is TRBJ2-7 and V is TRBV5-1; D gene unclear. Germline V gene sequence: CDR1 SGHRS, CDR2 YFSETQ. V was pared by 4 bases and J by 0 bases, with 8 bases between. The CDR3 totals 13 residues.

This clonotype has more than one count but fewer than ten. The chain combines TRBV14 with TRBJ2-5; no firm D call. Trimming left V 2 bases short and J 0 bases short, with 13 bases between. The length of the CDR3 is 16 residues. CDR1 is SGHDN and CDR2 is FVKESK in the germline V gene. CDR3 bases: TGTGCCAGCAGCCAATTCGACACTCGGTACCAAGAGACCCAGTACTTC. Translating it yields CASSQFDTRYQETQYF.

This clonotype was recorded many times. The CDR3 reads CASSNGRKRQPQHF. The CDR3 nucleotides are TGTGCCAGTAGTAATGGAAGGAAACGGCAGCCCCAGCATTTT. The chain carries TRBV19 and TRBJ1-5, with D unclear. Trimming shortened V by 4 bases and J by 7 bases, and 14 bases separated the two germline ends. Germline assignment: CDR1 LNHDA and CDR2 SQIVND (reference sequence). CDR3 length equals 14 residues.

This clonotype came up a few times. J is TRBJ2-7 and V is TRBV6-5; TRBD2 might be the D (6 bases). Germline V gives CDR1 MNHEY, CDR2 SVGAGI. V was clipped by 6 bases and J by 7 bases, with 13 bases between them. This CDR3 has 12 residues. DNA of the CDR3: TGTGCCAGCAGGACGGGGGTTGGGGAGCAGTACTTC. Translating gives CASRTGVGEQYF.

In this sample, this clonotype turned up many times. The chain recombines TRBV18 with TRBJ2-3; either TRBD1 or TRBD2 may fit D (5 bases each). Germline values: CDR1 KGHSH, CDR2 LQKENI. CDR3 length: 16 amino acids. The V gene lost 0 bases and the J gene lost 2 bases, with 12 bases spanning the gap. CDR3 sequence: CASSPPVSGTTDTQYF. In DNA, the CDR3 is TGTGCCAGCTCACCACCGGTATCTGGGACCACAGATACGCAGTATTTT.

The chain uses TRBV29-1 and TRBJ1-1; perhaps TRBD1 as D (6 bases). V lost 6 bases, J lost 5 bases, and 19 bases lay in between. There are 14 residues in the CDR3. Germline V lookup: CDR1 SQVTM, CDR2 ANQGSEA. CDR3 in DNA: TGCAGCGTCTTCTCCGTGGACAGAACGACTGAAGCTTTCTTT. It is translated as CSVFSVDRTTEAFF. The whole variable domain, filled in from reference TRBV29-1 and TRBJ1-1, reads SAVISQKPSRDICQRGTSLTIQCQVDSQVTMMFWYRQQPGQSLTLIATANQGSEATYESGFVIDKFPISRPNLTFSTLTVSNMSPEDSSIYLCSVFSVDRTTEAFFGQGTRLTVV.

This clonotype was seen a few times. The chain has TRBV20-1 and TRBJ2-7; a weak D match, TRBD2 (6 bases). Trimming cost V 1 base and J 3 bases, with 19 bases left between them. The germline V gene has CDR1 DFQATT and CDR2 SNEGSKA (reference sequence). The CDR3 sequence is 16 residues long. The CDR3 here is CSARVLGDSRRYEQYV. For the CDR3, the DNA is TGCAGTGCTAGAGTTTTGGGGGACTCTCGTCGCTACGAGCAGTACGTC.

This clonotype was detected ten times or more. The rearrangement joins TRBV4-3 to TRBJ2-1; 9 bases agree with TRBD2. V dropped 0 bases and J dropped 5; count of bases not matched to a gene: 8. CDR3 length: 17 amino acids. Per germline, CDR1 LGHNA and CDR2 YSLEER. The CDR3 nucleotides read TGCGCCAGCAGCCAAGATTGGAATAGCGGGAGCCACAATGAGCAGTTCTTC. Translating it yields CASSQDWNSGSHNEQFF.

Turning to this clonotype: A much more abundant neighbour one base away suggests this may be a read error. V usage is TRBV7-2 and J usage is TRBJ2-7; D gene unclear. Trimming stripped 5 bases from V and 7 bases from J, with 18 bases between. Germline CDR1 SGHTA, CDR2 FQGNSA. The CDR3 loop spans 14 amino acids. CDR3 DNA sequence: TGTGCCAGCAGCATATCGGGCCCAAACGGAGAGCAGTACGTC. Its protein product is CASSISGPNGEQYV.

This clonotype was seen many times. CDR3 sequence (DNA): TGTGCCAGCAGCTGGGGACTAGCGGGGAACAATGAGCAGTTCTTC. It specifies CASSWGLAGNNEQFF. The J gene is TRBJ2-1, the V gene TRBV7-2; 13 bases line up with TRBD2. The CDR3 spans 15 residues. CDR1 is SGHTA, CDR2 FQGNSA, per germline. Germline trimming cut 4 bases from V and 5 bases from J; bases unmatched to any gene: 2.

The chain uses TRBV6-1 and TRBJ1-4; D uncertain. V lost 5 bases and J lost 0, with 10 bases in between. The length of the CDR3 is 15 residues. Germline V lookup: CDR1 MNHNS, CDR2 SASEGT. In DNA form, the CDR3 reads TGTGCCAGCAGTCCAGGCCCCCCAACTAATGAAAAACTGTTTTTT. Translated, it gives CASSPGPPTNEKLFF.

The J gene is TRBJ2-3, the V gene TRBV12-3 or TRBV12-4; 8 bases are a match to TRBD2. V gave up 7 bases and J gave up 5 bases; unmatched junction bases: 11. The CDR3 sequence is 15 residues long. This chain's CDR3 is CASISGGAGIDTQYF. CDR3 in DNA: TGTGCCAGCATTTCGGGGGGGGCAGGCATAGATACGCAGTATTTT.

A few counts support this clonotype. The rearrangement joins TRBV12-3 or TRBV12-4 to TRBJ1-6, with a weak D call TRBD1 (5 bases). The CDR3 covers 15 residues. The V gene lost 5 bases and the J gene lost 3 bases, with 11 bases spanning the gap. The CDR3 bases are TGTGCCAGCAGTCCCCGGGACTACTATAATTCACCCCTCCACTTT. Protein product: CASSPRDYYNSPLHF.

This clonotype was found many times. The chain has TRBV12-3 or TRBV12-4 and TRBJ2-5; perhaps TRBD1 as D (5 bases). Trimming shortened V by 1 base and J by 0 bases, and 12 bases separated the two germline ends. This CDR3 has 16 residues. The CDR3 DNA is TGTGCCAGCAGTTTAGTTGTGACAGAGTACCAAGAGACCCAGTACTTC. This translates into CASSLVVTEYQETQYF.

The chain carries TRBV7-8 and TRBJ1-2; maybe TRBD1 (5 bases). The V end was cut by 4 bases, the J end by 5 bases, with 17 bases between. Germline V gene sequence: CDR1 SGHVS, CDR2 FQNEAQ. The CDR3 extends over 15 amino acids. The CDR3 nucleotides are TGTGCCAGCAGCTCACCTTCCCAGGGTCGGTATGGCTACACCTTC. Its translation is CASSSPSQGRYGYTF. Supplemented by reference TRBV7-8 and TRBJ1-2, the full variable domain reads GAGVSQSPRYKVAKRGQDVALRCDPISGHVSLFWYQQALGQGPEFLTYFQNEAQLDKSGLPSDRFFAERPEGSVSTLKIQRTQQEDSAVYLCASSSPSQGRYGYTFGSGTRLTVV.

In this sample, this clonotype turned up many times. This chain joins TRBV5-5 and TRBJ2-5; TRBD2 matches at 13 bases. The V gene's germline CDR1 is SGHKS and CDR2 YYEKEE (reference sequence). V lost 3 bases and J lost 2; bases outside the gene matches: 7. The CDR3 has 17 residues. The CDR3 coding sequence is TGTGCCAGCAGCTCGGGACTAGCGGGGCCCATACAAGAGACCCAGTACTTC. Translating it yields CASSSGLAGPIQETQYF.

Only a few counts were recorded for this clonotype. The junction departs from germline at one end; a sequencing error may be responsible. The chain links TRBV20-1 to TRBJ2-1; TRBD2 aligns across 10 bases. The CDR3 covers 17 residues. The germline gives CDR1 DFQATT, CDR2 SNEGSKA (reference sequence). The CDR3 protein is CCARGRLAGDPYNEQFF. Written as DNA, the CDR3 is TGCTGTGCTAGAGGTCGGCTAGCGGGGGACCCCTACAATGAGCAGTTCTTC.